Below are 7 T cell receptor beta chains sequenced from a single sample in a study of shared clonotypes between healthy human individuals. The table came from immunoSEQ multiplex PCR; TCRdb's copy has only in-frame clones and leaves some out. The data show about 710,000 clones, roughly 73% seen once. The sequenced material came from memory CD4+ T cells sorted from blood. This sample's subset: CD45RA-negative fraction. These receptors all come from a woman under 40 in good health.

The chain uses TRBV28 and TRBJ2-3; 7 nucleotides match TRBD2. Germline loops: CDR1 MDHEN, CDR2 SYDVKM. The CDR3 is made up of 17 amino acids. Unmatched junction bases numbered 10, after V lost 3 bases and J lost 1 base. CDR3 DNA sequence: TGTGCCAGCAGTTTCAGTGTGGGTCTAGCGGGCACAGATACGCAGTATTTT. This translates into CASSFSVGLAGTDTQYF.

J is TRBJ2-7 and V is TRBV6-5; 9 nucleotides agree with TRBD1. Germline CDR1 and CDR2: MNHEY and SVGAGI. The V segment lost 2 bases and the J segment 0 bases; nucleotides outside the gene matches: 2. This CDR3 region has 15 residues. CDR3 region: CASSYRDRVSYEQYF. CDR3 sequence (DNA): TGTGCCAGCAGTTACCGGGACAGGGTCTCCTACGAGCAGTACTTC.

V is TRBV10-3 and J is TRBJ2-7, with D hard to call. With 6 bases removed from V and 6 bases from J, the gap between germline ends came to 18 bases. The CDR3 runs 14 residues. The germline CDR1 and CDR2 sequences are ENHRY and SYGVKD. DNA of the CDR3: TGTGCCATCAGCCCTCAAATCGGGCATGGCGAGCAGTACTTC. Translated: CAISPQIGHGEQYF.

The chain joins TRBV19 to TRBJ2-5, with D possibly TRBD1 on 5 matching bases. Trimming took off 7 bases at V and 4 bases at J, with 13 bases between the two ends. The germline V gene encodes CDR1 LNHDA and CDR2 SQIVND (reference sequence). This CDR3 contains 13 residues. CDR3 amino acids: CASKTATGETQYF. The CDR3 DNA sequence: TGTGCCAGTAAAACAGCAACAGGAGAGACCCAGTACTTC. The complete variable domain, with remaining parts taken from reference TRBV19 and TRBJ2-5, reads DGGITQSPKYLFRKEGQNVTLSCEQNLNHDAMYWYRQDPGQGLRLIYYSQIVNDFQKGDIAEGYSVSREKKESFPLTVTSAQKNPTAFYLCASKTATGETQYFGPGTRLLVL.

The genes are TRBV28 and TRBJ2-6; 8 bases are a match to TRBD2. Unmatched junction bases numbered 5, after V lost 3 bases and J lost 4 bases. CDR3 length: 16 residues. Germline assignment: CDR1 MDHEN and CDR2 SYDVKM. CDR3 DNA: TGTGCCAGCAGTTTGGAAAGCGGGAGAGGGGCCAACGTCCTGACTTTC. Amino acids: CASSLESGRGANVLTF.

The rearrangement joins TRBV7-8 to TRBJ2-2; 7 bases fit TRBD2. With V trimmed by 1 base and J by 5 bases, 13 bases remained unmatched. Germline CDR1 reads SGHVS; CDR2 reads FQNEAQ. This CDR3 is built from 18 residues. The CDR3 is CASSLVAGTGTSTGELFF. The CDR3 DNA reads TGTGCCAGCAGCTTAGTAGCGGGCACCGGGACTTCTACCGGGGAGCTGTTTTTT.

The J gene is TRBJ1-1, the V gene TRBV2, with D possibly matching TRBD1 (6 bases). This CDR3 spans 11 amino acids. Germline V gene sequence: CDR1 SNHLY, CDR2 FYNNEI. With 8 bases removed from V and 4 bases from J, the gap between germline ends came to 8 bases. The CDR3 DNA follows: TGTGCCAGCTCGGGGGCCACTGAAGCTTTCTTT. Translating gives CASSGATEAFF. Full variable domain (outside the CDR3, taken from reference TRBV2 and TRBJ1-1): EPEVTQTPSHQVTQMGQEVILRCVPISNHLYFYWYRQILGQKVEFLVSFYNNEISEKSEIFDDQFSVERPDGSNFTLKIRSTKLEDSAMYFCASSGATEAFFGQGTRLTVV.